These 18 T cell receptor beta chains came from one sample sequenced in a study of blood T cell repertoires in COVID-19. Measured with immunoSEQ multiplex PCR; TCRdb has only the in-frame clones, and not every one. Among more than 200,000 clones listed, roughly 82% were seen once. Sequencing was performed on peripheral blood. These receptors were obtained from a woman aged 40 to 49 who had recovered from COVID-19.

Turning to this clone: The same CDR3 can be traced to other DNA sequences in this sample. This rearrangement joins TRBV29-1 to TRBJ1-1, with D unresolved. Germline V lookup: CDR1 SQVTM, CDR2 ANQGSEA. The V and J ends lost 1 base and 6 bases respectively, with 9 bases between them. The CDR3 runs to 12 residues. The CDR3 bases are TGCAGCGTTGAAGCTTCGGGAGCTGAAGCTTTCTTT. Its translation is CSVEASGAEAFF.

The rearrangement joins TRBV18 to TRBJ2-5; 9 bases line up with TRBD1. Germline CDR1 reads KGHSH; CDR2 reads LQKENI. Trimming cost V 0 bases and J 4 bases; bases outside gene matches: 3. The CDR3 loop spans 15 amino acids. Here the CDR3 reads CASSPPTGGSETQYF. CDR3 DNA sequence: TGTGCCAGCTCACCACCCACAGGGGGCTCAGAGACCCAGTACTTC.

J is TRBJ1-2 and V is TRBV7-9, with 9 positions matching TRBD1. The CDR3 covers 14 residues. Trimming cost V 1 base and J 6 bases; bases outside gene matches: 3. Germline V lookup: CDR1 SEHNR, CDR2 FQNEAQ (reference sequence). CDR3 DNA: TGTGCCAGCAGCTTAGAAAGGACAGGGGATGGCTACACCTTC. Protein product: CASSLERTGDGYTF.

The CDR3 DNA follows: TGTGCCAGCAGCTTGGTCCAGGCGAACTATGGCTACACCTTC. Translated: CASSLVQANYGYTF. The genes are TRBV5-4 and TRBJ1-2; D gene unclear. The CDR3 consists of 14 residues. From germline, CDR1 is SGHNT and CDR2 YYREEE (reference sequence). Deletions cut 0 bases from V and 2 bases from J, with 8 bases between.

The V gene is TRBV18, the J gene TRBJ2-7, with a tentative D call TRBD1 (6 bases). Looked up from germline, CDR1 is KGHSH and CDR2 is LQKENI. V shed 1 base and J shed 2 bases, with 18 bases lying between them. The CDR3 is made up of 17 amino acids. The CDR3: CASSPLPSGHNPYEQYF. In DNA form, the CDR3 reads TGTGCCAGCTCACCACTCCCGTCGGGACACAACCCCTACGAGCAGTACTTC.

The chain links TRBV18 to TRBJ1-1; D possibly corresponds to TRBD1 (6 bases). CDR1 and CDR2 from the germline V gene are KGHSH and LQKENI. V was clipped by 3 bases and J by 2 bases, with 19 bases between them. CDR3 length equals 17 residues. The CDR3 here is CASSPGLWLGANTEAFF. In DNA form, the CDR3 reads TGTGCCAGCTCACCGGGTCTTTGGCTGGGGGCCAACACTGAAGCTTTCTTT. The variable domain in full, completed from reference TRBV18 and TRBJ1-1, reads NAGVMQNPRHLVRRRGQEARLRCSPMKGHSHVYWYRQLPEEGLKFMVYLQKENIIDESGMPKERFSAEFPKEGPSILRIQQVVRGDSAAYFCASSPGLWLGANTEAFFGQGTRLTVV.

The sample holds one count of this clone. J is TRBJ2-6 and V is TRBV5-1, with D possibly matching TRBD2 (5 bases). The CDR3 extends over 16 amino acids. Trimming pared 4 bases from V and 4 bases from J, leaving 15 bases between. Germline V CDR1 and CDR2: SGHRS, YFSETQ. The chain's CDR3 is CASSPGLPDGANVLTF. DNA for the CDR3: TGCGCCAGCAGCCCCGGACTCCCGGACGGGGCCAACGTCCTGACTTTC.

The chain joins TRBV7-9 to TRBJ2-4; 8 bases are shared with TRBD2. The CDR3 has 18 residues. Germline CDR1 SEHNR, CDR2 FQNEAQ (reference sequence). The trim removed 2 bases at V and 8 bases at J, leaving 17 bases unmatched. The CDR3 spells CASSLLRESSGAEDIQYF. CDR3 DNA: TGTGCCAGCAGCTTACTAAGGGAGAGTAGCGGGGCCGAAGACATTCAGTACTTC.

This clone has a single count. The chain has TRBV4-2 and TRBJ2-4; TRBD2 aligns across 11 bases. Germline-derived CDR1 and CDR2 are LGHNA and YNFKEQ. CDR3 length: 14 residues. The V gene end was trimmed by 4 bases and the J gene end by 8 bases; junction bases not matched to a gene: 4. The CDR3 DNA sequence: TGTGCCAGCAGCCTAGCGGGGGGGAAGGACATTCAGTACTTC. This translates into CASSLAGGKDIQYF.

The V and J genes are TRBV10-3 and TRBJ2-3; the D is unclear. The CDR3 has 16 amino acids. In germline, CDR1 is ENHRY, CDR2 SYGVKD. V shed 6 bases and J shed 1 base, with 17 bases lying between them. The CDR3 reads CAISSSFPPGTDTQYF. The CDR3 DNA follows: TGTGCCATCAGCTCGAGCTTCCCCCCGGGCACAGATACGCAGTATTTT.

The CDR3 is CASSFYLMTENYGYTF. The CDR3 DNA is TGTGCCAGCAGTTTCTATCTGATGACAGAGAACTATGGCTACACCTTC. The chain couples TRBV28 to TRBJ1-2; perhaps TRBD1 as D (5 bases). Germline V lookup: CDR1 MDHEN, CDR2 SYDVKM. The CDR3 is 16 residues long. V was trimmed by 3 bases and J by 2 bases, leaving 16 bases between them.

The chain couples TRBV5-5 to TRBJ2-5, with TRBD1 matching over 10 bases. V was clipped by 3 bases and J by 4 bases; unmatched bases: 0. The CDR3 totals 13 residues. CDR1 and CDR2 (germline): SGHKS, YYEKEE (reference sequence). DNA for the CDR3: TGTGCCAGCAGCTGGACAGGGGGAGAGACCCAGTACTTC. Residues: CASSWTGGETQYF.

This clone has only one observation. V usage is TRBV27 and J usage is TRBJ1-2; 8 positions agree with TRBD1. The V and J ends lost 5 bases and 5 bases, in that order; junction bases with no gene match: 4. Germline V CDR1 and CDR2: MNHEY, SMNVEV (reference sequence). CDR3 length: 13 amino acids. CDR3 nucleotide sequence: TGTGCCAGCAGTCCGACAGGGGCGTATGGCTACACCTTC. Its protein product is CASSPTGAYGYTF.

V gene TRBV6-5 combines with J gene TRBJ1-1; no reliable D call. Germline V gene data show CDR1 as MNHEY and CDR2 as SVGAGI. The CDR3 has 14 amino acids. Trimming pared 7 bases from V and 6 bases from J, leaving 18 bases between. CDR3 sequence reads: CASTASRGMAEAFF. The CDR3 DNA reads as TGTGCCAGCACCGCGAGCCGCGGCATGGCTGAAGCTTTCTTT.

This clone was seen once. This chain connects TRBV25-1 to TRBJ2-3, with a possible D match to TRBD2 (7 bases). Germline V gene sequence: CDR1 MGHDK, CDR2 SYGVNS. Trimming removed 4 bases at V and 0 bases at J, with 11 bases between. This CDR3 comprises 15 residues. The CDR3 is CASSGGGASTDTQYF. In DNA form, the CDR3 reads TGTGCCAGCAGTGGAGGGGGGGCTAGCACAGATACGCAGTATTTT.

This chain uses TRBV3-1 (or the pseudogene TRBV3-2) with TRBJ1-6; 10 bases agree with TRBD1. This CDR3 has 15 amino acids. V trimming: 5 bases; J trimming: 9 bases; junction bases outside the gene matches: 7. Germline V lookup: CDR1 LGHDT, CDR2 YNNKEL (reference sequence). For the CDR3, the DNA is TGTGCCAGCAGCTTCCGGACAGGGGGTGGTTCACCCCTCCACTTT. Encoded protein: CASSFRTGGGSPLHF.

V usage is TRBV2 and J usage is TRBJ1-1; the match to TRBD1 covers 8 bases. The germline CDR1 and CDR2 sequences are SNHLY and FYNNEI. Germline trimming cut 1 base from V and 5 bases from J; bases unmatched to any gene: 3. This CDR3 region has 14 residues. The CDR3 here is CASSEENRGTEAFF. For the CDR3, the DNA is TGTGCCAGCAGTGAAGAGAACAGGGGGACTGAAGCTTTCTTT.

The rearrangement joins TRBV19 to TRBJ2-1; D might be TRBD1 (5 bases). The CDR3 consists of 12 residues. With 3 bases removed from V and 6 bases from J, the gap between germline ends came to 6 bases. Germline CDR1 LNHDA, CDR2 SQIVND (reference sequence). In DNA form, the CDR3 reads TGTGCCAGTAGTATCCAGGGCAATGAGCAGTTCTTC. This codes for CASSIQGNEQFF.